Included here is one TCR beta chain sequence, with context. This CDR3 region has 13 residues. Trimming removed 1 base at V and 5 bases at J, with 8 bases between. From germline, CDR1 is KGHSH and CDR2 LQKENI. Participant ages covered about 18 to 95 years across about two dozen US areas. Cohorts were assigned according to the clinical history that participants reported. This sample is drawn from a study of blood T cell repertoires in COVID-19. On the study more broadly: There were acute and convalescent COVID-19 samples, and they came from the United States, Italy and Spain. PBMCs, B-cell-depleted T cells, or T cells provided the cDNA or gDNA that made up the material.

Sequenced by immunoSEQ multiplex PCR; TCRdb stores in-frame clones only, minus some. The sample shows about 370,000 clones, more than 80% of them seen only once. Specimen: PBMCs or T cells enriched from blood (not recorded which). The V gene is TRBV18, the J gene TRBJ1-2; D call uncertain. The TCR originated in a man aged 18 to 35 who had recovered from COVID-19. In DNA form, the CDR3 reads TGTGCCAGCTCACCACAGGGAGAGTATGGCTACACCTTC. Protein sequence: CASSPQGEYGYTF. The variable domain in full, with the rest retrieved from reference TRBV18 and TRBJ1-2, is NAGVMQNPRHLVRRRGQEARLRCSPMKGHSHVYWYRQLPEEGLKFMVYLQKENIIDESGMPKERFSAEFPKEGPSILRIQQVVRGDSAAYFCASSPQGEYGYTFGSGTRLTVV.